Listed here are 18 T cell receptor beta chains from one sample, sequenced in a study of CD8+ T cells in alopecia areata. Treatment denoted: oral pan-JAK inhibitor, 5-10 mg twice daily. RNA extraction was followed by reverse transcription into cDNA, which acted as the sequencing template. Sequencing was performed with immunoSEQ multiplex PCR; in TCRdb, only in-frame clones are kept and a portion is missing. The sample records a few hundred thousand clones, approximately 40% being singletons. Sequencing used CD4+ T cells sorted from blood, obtained between weeks 36 and 40, from a patient treated with tofacitinib. Receptors were obtained from a human donor with alopecia areata.

The CDR3 region has the DNA TGTGCCAGCAGCGTCACGACCAGGAGCAATGAGCAGTTCTTC. Translated: CASSVTTRSNEQFF. This rearrangement joins TRBV9 to TRBJ2-1; D is uncertain. Germline V gene sequence: CDR1 SGDLS, CDR2 YYNGEE. Trimming pared 2 bases from V and 6 bases from J, leaving 12 bases between. CDR3 length: 14 amino acids.

V is TRBV29-1 and J is TRBJ1-2; D is unclear. The germline CDR1 and CDR2 sequences are SQVTM and ANQGSEA. CDR3 length equals 14 residues. Trimming left V 7 bases short and J 5 bases short, with 20 bases between. The CDR3 loop reads CSATPPGGSYGYTF. DNA for the CDR3: TGCAGCGCTACACCGCCCGGAGGTTCTTATGGCTACACCTTC.

A few counts support this clone. V gene TRBV30 combines with J gene TRBJ2-7, with TRBD1 identical over 8 bases. Losses at the gene ends were 2 bases for V and 6 bases for J; bases not matched to a gene: 3. Germline values: CDR1 GTSNPN, CDR2 SVGIG (reference sequence). The CDR3 consists of 12 residues. The CDR3 DNA is TGTGCCTGGAGTTCGACAGGGGCCGAGCAGTACTTC. Its translation: CAWSSTGAEQYF.

The chain combines TRBV7-8 with TRBJ1-5, with a possible D match to TRBD1 (5 bases). V was shortened by 5 bases and J by 2 bases, with 13 bases between the two germline ends. The CDR3 is made up of 15 amino acids. Germline lookup yields CDR1 SGHVS and CDR2 FQNEAQ. The CDR3 region has the DNA TGTGCCAGCAGCCAGGGCCGGGGCGGCAATCAGCCCCAGCATTTT. Protein sequence: CASSQGRGGNQPQHF.

The chain is built from TRBV7-8 and TRBJ2-2; possibly TRBD1 for D (6 bases). Germline values: CDR1 SGHVS, CDR2 FQNEAQ. V shed 5 bases and J shed 6 bases, with 19 bases lying between them. There are 16 residues in the CDR3. CDR3 nucleotide sequence: TGTGCCAGCAGCCACGTGCCGGGACACCTCTCCGGGGAGCTGTTTTTT. It translates to CASSHVPGHLSGELFF. The variable domain in full, with the rest retrieved from reference TRBV7-8 and TRBJ2-2, is GAGVSQSPRYKVAKRGQDVALRCDPISGHVSLFWYQQALGQGPEFLTYFQNEAQLDKSGLPSDRFFAERPEGSVSTLKIQRTQQEDSAVYLCASSHVPGHLSGELFFGEGSRLTVL.

This clone turned up a few times. The rearrangement joins TRBV14 to TRBJ2-7; no clear D gene. The CDR3 is made up of 11 amino acids. The V end lost 4 bases, the J end lost 6 bases, and 7 bases lay between the germline ends. CDR1 and CDR2 (germline): SGHDN, FVKESK. As DNA, the CDR3 is TGTGCCAGCAGCCGCACCGGCGAGCAGTACTTC. Residues: CASSRTGEQYF.

This chain uses TRBV15 with TRBJ2-1; 11 nucleotides match TRBD2. This CDR3 is 16 amino acids long. J lost 9 bases, V lost 0 bases, and 7 bases had no gene match. The germline V gene encodes CDR1 LNHNV and CDR2 YYDKDF (reference sequence). CDR3 bases: TGTGCCACCAGCAGAGATCAACTAGCGGGAGATCCTGAGCAGTTCTTC. Its protein product is CATSRDQLAGDPEQFF.

The rearrangement links TRBV7-9 to TRBJ2-7; D is ambiguous. CDR1 SEHNR and CDR2 FQNEAQ come from the germline V gene (reference sequence). The ends were cut back, 5 bases at V and 1 base at J, with 15 bases in the middle. CDR3 length equals 15 residues. The DNA of the CDR3 is TGTGCCAGCAGCCCGATTGGGCGCTATTCCTACGAGCAGTACTTC. As protein: CASSPIGRYSYEQYF.

This clone occurred a few times. The chain recombines TRBV29-1 with TRBJ2-2, with 7 bases aligning to TRBD1. V gave up 7 bases and J gave up 4 bases; unmatched junction bases: 12. Germline V lookup: CDR1 SQVTM, CDR2 ANQGSEA. This CDR3 contains 15 residues. The CDR3 DNA reads as TGCAGCGCAATCAGGGGGAAAATGGGCACCGGGGAGCTGTTTTTT. This sequence encodes CSAIRGKMGTGELFF.

This clone was observed a handful of times. The V and J genes are TRBV23-1 and TRBJ2-2, with no clear D. TRBV23-1 is an ORF for which the function is uncertain. There are 15 residues in the CDR3. Deletions cut 4 bases from V and 1 base from J, with 10 bases between. As DNA, the CDR3 is TGCGCCAGCAGTCCCGAGGCGGAGAACACCGGGGAGCTGTTTTTT. Encoded protein: CASSPEAENTGELFF.

The chain joins TRBV5-1 to TRBJ2-1, with TRBD2 matching over 8 bases. Germline CDR1 and CDR2: SGHRS and YFSETQ. The CDR3 runs 17 residues. The junction had 6 bases not matched to a gene; V was cut back by 0 bases and J by 1 base. The CDR3 loop is CASSLAVASGSYNEQFF. The CDR3 coding sequence is TGCGCCAGCAGCTTGGCCGTAGCTAGCGGGTCCTACAATGAGCAGTTCTTC.

This clone was recorded a few times. This sequence joins TRBV9 and TRBJ1-2; no reliable D call. CDR3 length: 13 residues. Trimming took 1 base from V and 2 from J, leaving 6 bases between them. CDR1 and CDR2 (germline): SGDLS, YYNGEE. CDR3 amino acids: CASSVQQNYGYTF. The CDR3, as DNA: TGTGCCAGCAGCGTACAACAAAACTATGGCTACACCTTC.

This clone showed up just a few times. The chain combines TRBV7-2 with TRBJ2-7, with TRBD2 identical over 9 bases. The CDR3 runs 15 residues. Losses at the gene ends were 6 bases for V and 2 bases for J; bases not matched to a gene: 8. Germline lookup yields CDR1 SGHTA and CDR2 FQGNSA. CDR3 DNA: TGTGCCAGCAGTCGAGCAAGCGGGGGGACCTACGAGCAGTACTTC. This codes for CASSRASGGTYEQYF.

The J gene is TRBJ1-4, the V gene TRBV5-1, with D uncertain. V lost 1 base and J 0 bases, leaving 4 bases between the germline ends. CDR3 length equals 14 residues. In germline, CDR1 is SGHRS, CDR2 YFSETQ. The CDR3 nucleotides are TGCGCCAGCAGCTTGATATCAACTAATGAAAAACTGTTTTTT. Amino acids: CASSLISTNEKLFF. Full variable domain (outside the CDR3, taken from reference TRBV5-1 and TRBJ1-4): KAGVTQTPRYLIKTRGQQVTLSCSPISGHRSVSWYQQTPGQGLQFLFEYFSETQRNKGNFPGRFSGRQFSNSRSEMNVSTLELGDSALYLCASSLISTNEKLFFGSGTQLSVL.

J is TRBJ1-1 and V is TRBV14, with TRBD1 as a possible D gene (5 bases). Germline CDR1 reads SGHDN; CDR2 reads FVKESK. The CDR3 spans 15 residues. V lost 6 bases, J lost 4 bases, and 18 bases lay in between. The CDR3 reads CASSQIRGTITEAFF. CDR3 bases: TGTGCCAGCAGTCAAATAAGAGGGACTATCACTGAAGCTTTCTTT.

V and J are TRBV29-1 and TRBJ1-1, with unresolved D. CDR1 and CDR2 (germline): SQVTM, ANQGSEA. This CDR3 has 11 residues. V shed 6 bases and J shed 1 base, with 6 bases lying between them. The CDR3 region has the DNA TGCAGCGTAGGGCAGAACACTGAAGCTTTCTTT. It yields the protein CSVGQNTEAFF.

This sequence joins TRBV7-2 and TRBJ1-1; D is unclear. The germline gives CDR1 SGHTA, CDR2 FQGNSA. V was trimmed by 3 bases and J by 6 bases, leaving 20 bases between them. The CDR3 consists of 16 residues. The CDR3 nucleotides read TGTGCCAGCAGCTTCGGCGGGGTCGGGAGACATTCTGAAGCTTTCTTT. Protein: CASSFGGVGRHSEAFF.

The rearrangement links TRBV30 to TRBJ2-1; D may be TRBD2 (6 bases). Germline CDR1 is GTSNPN and CDR2 is SVGIG (reference sequence). The CDR3 runs 14 residues. V lost 0 bases and J 6 bases, leaving 12 bases between the germline ends. The CDR3: CAWSVRRAFNEQFF. For the CDR3, the DNA is TGTGCCTGGAGTGTACGGAGGGCTTTCAATGAGCAGTTCTTC. Full variable domain (remainder filled in from reference TRBV30 and TRBJ2-1): SQTIHQWPATLVQPVGSPLSLECTVEGTSNPNLYWYRQAAGRGLQLLFYSVGIGQISSEVPQNLSASRPQDRQFILSSKKLLLSDSGFYLCAWSVRRAFNEQFFGPGTRLTVL.